The 25 T cell receptor beta chains listed next were all sequenced from one sample in a study of T cells in Graves' hyperthyroidism and ophthalmopathy. The TCR beta CDR3 regions underwent amplification using RNA transcripts as the source. The HTBI primer set served for first-round RT-PCR of the TCR CDR3. TCRdb reanalysed the multiplex PCR reads using MiXCR and keeps one entry per CDR3 protein. This table has a few hundred thousand distinct CDR3 sequences, around a fifth appearing once. Sequencing input: blood. The receptor source for this set is a man aged 50-59 years with Graves' ophthalmopathy.

This clonotype was counted ten times or more. The chain has TRBV7-8 and TRBJ2-3; unclear D gene. V lost 0 bases and J lost 0, with 10 bases in between. Germline loops: CDR1 SGHVS, CDR2 FQNEAQ. The CDR3 contains 16 residues. This CDR3 is CASSLALDASTDTQYF. The CDR3 bases are TGTGCCAGCAGCTTAGCCCTGGATGCCAGCACAGATACGCAGTATTTT.

The chain couples TRBV5-5 to TRBJ2-1; TRBD1 aligns across 8 bases. With V trimmed by 1 base and J by 8 bases, 8 bases remained unmatched. Germline CDR1 SGHKS, CDR2 YYEKEE (reference sequence). The CDR3 spans 15 residues. CDR3 loop: CASSLRDRGIDEQFF. Written as DNA, the CDR3 is TGTGCCAGCAGCTTGAGAGACAGGGGTATAGATGAGCAGTTCTTC. Together with reference TRBV5-5 and TRBJ2-1, the CDR3 gives the full variable domain: DAGVTQSPTHLIKTRGQQVTLRCSPISGHKSVSWYQQVLGQGPQFIFQYYEKEERGRGNFPDRFSARQFPNYSSELNVNALLLGDSALYLCASSLRDRGIDEQFFGPGTRLTVL.

In its sample, this clonotype was seen many times. The genes are TRBV12-3 or TRBV12-4 and TRBJ2-2; the D is unclear. Between the trimmed V and J ends, which lost 2 bases and 7 bases, there was a span of 5 bases. The CDR3 loop spans 12 amino acids. The CDR3 DNA is TGTGCCAGCAGTTTACATCGCGGGGAGCTGTTTTTT. Its translation: CASSLHRGELFF.

This chain joins TRBV6-2 or TRBV6-3 and TRBJ2-3; 8 bases map to TRBD2. V lost 2 bases and J lost 2; bases outside the gene matches: 9. Germline CDR1 reads MNHEY; CDR2 reads SVGEGT. This CDR3 has 17 residues. The CDR3 protein is CASSYLGLVINTDTQYF. The CDR3 DNA follows: TGTGCCAGCAGTTACCTGGGACTAGTCATTAACACAGATACGCAGTATTTT.

This clonotype was observed at least ten times. V and J are TRBV7-2 and TRBJ2-3; D unresolved. The germline CDR1 and CDR2 sequences are SGHTA and FQGNSA. The CDR3 covers 14 residues. V gave up 5 bases and J gave up 4 bases, with 13 bases separating them. CDR3 nucleotide sequence: TGTGCCAGCAGCAAAAGCAGCTTCCCAGATACGCAGTATTTT. This sequence encodes CASSKSSFPDTQYF.

This chain uses TRBV24-1 with TRBJ2-7; TRBD2 agrees at 9 bases. Germline V gene data show CDR1 as KGHDR and CDR2 as SFDVKD. The V segment lost 5 bases and the J segment 1 base; nucleotides outside the gene matches: 23. This CDR3 spans 21 amino acids. The CDR3 nucleotides read TGTGCCACCAGTGGTCCTACCGCAGGGCTTGGACCTAGCGGGATTTCCTACGAGCAGTACTTC. Translated, it gives CATSGPTAGLGPSGISYEQYF.

This clonotype was recorded at least ten times. The chain couples TRBV2 to TRBJ1-5; D is unresolved. Per germline, CDR1 SNHLY and CDR2 FYNNEI. V gave up 1 base and J gave up 6 bases, with 10 bases separating them. This CDR3 comprises 14 residues. The CDR3 nucleotides read TGTGCCAGCAGTGAAGAGGGCCGGAGTCAGCCCCAGCATTTT. Amino acids: CASSEEGRSQPQHF.

Many counts were recorded for this clonotype. DNA of the CDR3: TGTGCCAGCAGGGAACCCCGGGGCAGGAACCAAGAGACCCAGTACTTC. This translates into CASREPRGRNQETQYF. V is TRBV28 and J is TRBJ2-5; tentatively, D is TRBD1 or TRBD2 (5 bases each). V lost 6 bases and J lost 0, with 17 bases in between. CDR1 and CDR2 (germline): MDHEN, SYDVKM. The CDR3 covers 16 residues.

The rearrangement joins TRBV11-3 to TRBJ2-5; 10 bases fit TRBD2. The V segment lost 5 bases and the J segment 1 base; nucleotides outside the gene matches: 10. Looked up from germline, CDR1 is SGHNT and CDR2 is YENEEA. The CDR3 has 17 amino acids. DNA of the CDR3: TGTGCCAGCAGCCCCCGACTAGCGGGCATATTCCAAGAGACCCAGTACTTC. Its translation is CASSPRLAGIFQETQYF.

This clonotype has just a few counts. The J gene is TRBJ1-1, the V gene TRBV11-2; D is uncertain. The ends were cut back, 0 bases at V and 11 bases at J, with 13 bases in the middle. Germline CDR1 and CDR2: SGHAT and FQNNGV. This CDR3 contains 13 residues. The CDR3 DNA sequence: TGTGCCAGCAGCTTAGATGCAGCCGTTGGTGCTTTCTTT. Translated: CASSLDAAVGAFF.

This clonotype was observed a few times. The chain uses TRBV28 and TRBJ2-5, with 11 bases that match TRBD2. The J segment lost 5 bases and the V segment lost 4 bases, leaving 6 bases of the junction unmatched. The CDR3 has 15 residues. Germline V lookup: CDR1 MDHEN, CDR2 SYDVKM. The CDR3 reads CASSSPLAGGETQYF. As DNA, the CDR3 is TGTGCCAGCAGTTCCCCCTTAGCGGGAGGGGAGACCCAGTACTTC.

The rearrangement joins TRBV7-9 to TRBJ2-3; D gene uncertain. The V end was cut by 5 bases, the J end by 2 bases, with 8 bases between. The germline CDR1 and CDR2 sequences are SEHNR and FQNEAQ (reference sequence). This CDR3 is built from 13 residues. CDR3 DNA: TGTGCCAGCAGCACCCACCCCACAGATACGCAGTATTTT. Translation: CASSTHPTDTQYF. Filled out from reference TRBV7-9 and TRBJ2-3, the complete variable domain reads DTGVSQNPRHKITKRGQNVTFRCDPISEHNRLYWYRQTLGQGPEFLTYFQNEAQLEKSRLLSDRFSAERPKGSFSTLEIQRTEQGDSAMYLCASSTHPTDTQYFGPGTRLTVL.

This clonotype was seen a handful of times. The chain uses TRBV2 and TRBJ2-5; 10 bases agree with TRBD1. The V segment lost 6 bases and the J segment 2 bases; nucleotides outside the gene matches: 3. Germline CDR1 is SNHLY and CDR2 is FYNNEI. The CDR3 has 14 amino acids. CDR3 nucleotides: TGTGCCAGCAGGCGGACAGGGGGACAAGAGACCCAGTACTTC. Encoded protein: CASRRTGGQETQYF.

This clonotype has ten or more counts. The V and J genes are TRBV5-1 and TRBJ2-3, with D perhaps matching TRBD2 (7 bases). Germline-derived CDR1 and CDR2 are SGHRS and YFSETQ. The V end was cut by 4 bases, the J end by 3 bases, with 15 bases between. The length of the CDR3 is 15 residues. The CDR3 region is CASSPWRGGTDTQYF. CDR3 in DNA: TGCGCCAGCAGCCCGTGGAGGGGGGGAACAGATACGCAGTATTTT.

The chain recombines TRBV7-2 with TRBJ2-5; TRBD2 agrees at 8 bases. CDR1 and CDR2 from the germline V gene are SGHTA and FQGNSA. The CDR3 sequence is 16 residues long. V was clipped by 1 base and J by 6 bases; unmatched bases: 10. The CDR3 DNA sequence: TGTGCCAGCAGCTTAGTGTCAGGAGCGGGAGCGAAGACCCAGTACTTC. Protein product: CASSLVSGAGAKTQYF.

This clonotype was detected ten times or more. The gene calls are TRBV28 and TRBJ2-3; D is unclear. There are 16 residues in the CDR3. Trimming stripped 3 bases from V and 1 base from J, with 14 bases between. Germline CDR1 reads MDHEN; CDR2 reads SYDVKM. The CDR3 loop reads CASSFRLASGTDTQYF. CDR3 coding DNA: TGTGCCAGCAGTTTCCGACTGGCCTCTGGCACAGATACGCAGTATTTT.

This clonotype was seen many times. The V call is TRBV2, the J call TRBJ1-1; TRBD1 is a possible D gene (6 bases). Germline V gene data show CDR1 as SNHLY and CDR2 as FYNNEI. V was clipped by 4 bases and J by 2 bases, with 11 bases between them. This CDR3 comprises 14 residues. CDR3 nucleotide sequence: TGTGCCAGCAGTGCTACAGGGACCAACACTGAAGCTTTCTTT. This codes for CASSATGTNTEAFF.

A word on this clonotype: A read error is possible here, since a much larger clone lies one base away. This chain connects TRBV11-2 to TRBJ2-1; D is undetermined. This CDR3 is 11 amino acids long. V shed 8 bases and J shed 9 bases, with 11 bases lying between them. The germline gives CDR1 SGHAT, CDR2 FQNNGV. CDR3 region: CASGFRSEQFF. The CDR3 DNA reads TGTGCCAGCGGGTTCCGAAGTGAGCAGTTCTTC.

The gene calls are TRBV28 and TRBJ1-3; D not resolved. Between the trimmed V and J ends, which lost 5 bases and 0 bases, there was a span of 8 bases. This CDR3 region has 14 residues. Germline CDR1 MDHEN, CDR2 SYDVKM. CDR3 nucleotide sequence: TGTGCCAGCAGTCCGGCCCTCTCTGGAAACACCATATATTTT. This gives the protein CASSPALSGNTIYF.

V and J are TRBV5-1 and TRBJ2-7; 7 nucleotides align to TRBD1. Germline V lookup: CDR1 SGHRS, CDR2 YFSETQ. With 2 bases clipped from V and 6 bases from J, the junction kept 11 bases outside the gene matches. CDR3 length: 15 amino acids. The CDR3 reads CASSFGQVSYREQYF. In DNA, the CDR3 is TGCGCCAGCAGCTTCGGACAGGTCTCCTATCGCGAGCAGTACTTC.

This clonotype was seen repeatedly, ten times or more. This chain links TRBV11-2 with TRBJ2-1, with D possibly being TRBD1 or TRBD2 (6 bases each). This CDR3 has 17 amino acids. Deletions cut 4 bases from V and 0 bases from J, with 16 bases between. Looked up from germline, CDR1 is SGHAT and CDR2 is FQNNGV. The CDR3 region has the DNA TGTGCCAGCAGCTCCTTGGGGGGCGGCAGCTCCTACAATGAGCAGTTCTTC. Protein product: CASSSLGGGSSYNEQFF.

This clonotype showed up just a few times. The rearrangement uses TRBV7-9 and TRBJ2-1, with TRBD2 matching 10 bases. The CDR3 consists of 17 residues. The J segment lost 0 bases and the V segment lost 4 bases, leaving 6 bases of the junction unmatched. The germline CDR1 and CDR2 sequences are SEHNR and FQNEAQ (reference sequence). The DNA of the CDR3 is TGTGCCAGCAGCTCCCCAGCGGGAGGGTTCTCCTACAATGAGCAGTTCTTC. Protein product: CASSSPAGGFSYNEQFF.

This clonotype was detected a few times. The gene calls are TRBV9 and TRBJ2-7; TRBD1 agrees at 10 bases. The CDR3 length is 15 residues. Germline CDR1 is SGDLS and CDR2 is YYNGEE. Losses at the gene ends were 4 bases for V and 1 base for J; bases not matched to a gene: 5. The CDR3 reads CASSTQDRGSYEQYF. The CDR3, as DNA: TGTGCCAGCAGCACCCAGGACAGGGGGTCCTACGAGCAGTACTTC.

This clonotype was found many times. The chain couples TRBV5-1 to TRBJ2-7; the D gene is possibly TRBD1 (6 bases). The CDR3 is made up of 12 amino acids. CDR1 SGHRS and CDR2 YFSETQ come from the germline V gene. V lost 8 bases and J lost 2, with 11 bases in between. The CDR3 nucleotides read TGCGCCAGGAGGACAGAGACCTACGAGCAGTACTTC. This gives the protein CARRTETYEQYF. The entire variable domain, with the rest obtained from reference TRBV5-1 and TRBJ2-7, is as follows: KAGVTQTPRYLIKTRGQQVTLSCSPISGHRSVSWYQQTPGQGLQFLFEYFSETQRNKGNFPGRFSGRQFSNSRSEMNVSTLELGDSALYLCARRTETYEQYFGPGTRLTVT.

The chain carries TRBV7-9 and TRBJ2-5; 9 bases line up with TRBD1. With 5 bases clipped from V and 5 bases from J, the junction kept 9 bases outside the gene matches. The length of the CDR3 is 15 residues. CDR1 and CDR2 from the germline V gene are SEHNR and FQNEAQ (reference sequence). The DNA for the CDR3 is TGTGCCAGCAGCACGACAGGGGGTTGGGATGAGACCCAGTACTTC. It specifies CASSTTGGWDETQYF.